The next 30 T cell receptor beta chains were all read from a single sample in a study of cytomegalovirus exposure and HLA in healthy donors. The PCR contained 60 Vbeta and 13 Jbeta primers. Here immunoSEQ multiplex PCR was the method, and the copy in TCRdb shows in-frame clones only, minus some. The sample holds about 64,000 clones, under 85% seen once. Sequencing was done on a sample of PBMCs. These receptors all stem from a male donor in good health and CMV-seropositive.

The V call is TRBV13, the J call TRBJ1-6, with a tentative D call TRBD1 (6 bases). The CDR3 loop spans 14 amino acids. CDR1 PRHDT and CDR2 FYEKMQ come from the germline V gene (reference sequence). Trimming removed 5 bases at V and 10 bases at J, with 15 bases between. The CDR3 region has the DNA TGTGCCAGCAGCAAGGACAGAATAGGGTCACCCCTCCACTTT. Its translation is CASSKDRIGSPLHF.

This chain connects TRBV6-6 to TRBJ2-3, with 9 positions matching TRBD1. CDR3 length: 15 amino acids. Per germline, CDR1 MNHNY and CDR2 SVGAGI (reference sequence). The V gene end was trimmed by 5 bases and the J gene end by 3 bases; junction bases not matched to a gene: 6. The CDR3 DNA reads TGTGCCAGCAGTCCCAACAGGGGGCCGACAGATACGCAGTATTTT. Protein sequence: CASSPNRGPTDTQYF.

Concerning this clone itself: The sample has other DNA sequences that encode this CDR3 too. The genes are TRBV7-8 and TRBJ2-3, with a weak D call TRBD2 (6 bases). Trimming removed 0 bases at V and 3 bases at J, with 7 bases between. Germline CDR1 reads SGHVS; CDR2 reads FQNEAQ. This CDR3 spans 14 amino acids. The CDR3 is CASSLAGGTDTQYF. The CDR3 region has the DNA TGTGCCAGCAGCTTAGCGGGGGGTACAGATACGCAGTATTTT. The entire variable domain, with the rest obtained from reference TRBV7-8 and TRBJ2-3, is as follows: GAGVSQSPRYKVAKRGQDVALRCDPISGHVSLFWYQQALGQGPEFLTYFQNEAQLDKSGLPSDRFFAERPEGSVSTLKIQRTQQEDSAVYLCASSLAGGTDTQYFGPGTRLTVL.

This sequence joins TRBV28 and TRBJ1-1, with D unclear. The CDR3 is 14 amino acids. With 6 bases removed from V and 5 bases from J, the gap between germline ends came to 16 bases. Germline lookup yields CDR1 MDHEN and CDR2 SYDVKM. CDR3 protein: CASSPGQEDTEAFF. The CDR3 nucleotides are TGTGCCAGCAGCCCGGGCCAGGAGGATACTGAAGCTTTCTTT.

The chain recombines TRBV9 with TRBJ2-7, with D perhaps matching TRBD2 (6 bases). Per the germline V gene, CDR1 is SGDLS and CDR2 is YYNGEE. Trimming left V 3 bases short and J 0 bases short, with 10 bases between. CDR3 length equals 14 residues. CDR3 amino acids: CASSAGGFSYEQYF. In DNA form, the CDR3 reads TGTGCCAGCAGCGCCGGGGGATTCTCCTACGAGCAGTACTTC. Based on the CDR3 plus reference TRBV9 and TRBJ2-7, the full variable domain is DSGVTQTPKHLITATGQRVTLRCSPRSGDLSVYWYQQSLDQGLQFLIQYYNGEERAKGNILERFSAQQFPDLHSELNLSSLELGDSALYFCASSAGGFSYEQYFGPGTRLTVT.

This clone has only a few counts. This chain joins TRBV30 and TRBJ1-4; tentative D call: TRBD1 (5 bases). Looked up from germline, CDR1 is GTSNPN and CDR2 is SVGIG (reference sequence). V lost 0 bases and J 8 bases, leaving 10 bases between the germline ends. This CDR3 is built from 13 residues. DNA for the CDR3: TGTGCCTGGAGTGTACGGGGGGACGAAAAACTGTTTTTT. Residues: CAWSVRGDEKLFF.

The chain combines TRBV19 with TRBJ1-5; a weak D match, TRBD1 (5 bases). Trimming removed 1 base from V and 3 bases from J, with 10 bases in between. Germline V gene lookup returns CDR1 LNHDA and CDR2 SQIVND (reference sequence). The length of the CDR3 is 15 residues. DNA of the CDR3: TGTGCCAGTAGTATAGGGGGACTGTACAATCAGCCCCAGCATTTT. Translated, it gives CASSIGGLYNQPQHF.

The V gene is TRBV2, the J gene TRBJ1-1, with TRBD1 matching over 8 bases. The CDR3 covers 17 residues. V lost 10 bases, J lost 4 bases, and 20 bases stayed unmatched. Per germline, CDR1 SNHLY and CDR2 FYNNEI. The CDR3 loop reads CATTHSQDRAGVTEAFF. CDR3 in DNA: TGTGCCACTACTCATTCCCAGGACAGGGCGGGTGTCACTGAAGCTTTCTTT.

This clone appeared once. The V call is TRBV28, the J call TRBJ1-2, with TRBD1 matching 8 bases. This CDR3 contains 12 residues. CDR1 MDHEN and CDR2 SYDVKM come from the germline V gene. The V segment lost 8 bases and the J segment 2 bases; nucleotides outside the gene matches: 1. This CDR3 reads CASQGANYGYTF. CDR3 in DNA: TGTGCCAGCCAGGGGGCGAACTATGGCTACACCTTC.

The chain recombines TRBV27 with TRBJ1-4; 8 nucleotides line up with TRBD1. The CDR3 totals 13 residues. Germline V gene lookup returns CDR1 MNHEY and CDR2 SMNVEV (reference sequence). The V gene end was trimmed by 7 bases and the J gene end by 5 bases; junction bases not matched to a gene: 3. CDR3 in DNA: TGTGCCAGCACGGACAGGGAGAATGAAAAACTGTTTTTT. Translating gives CASTDRENEKLFF.

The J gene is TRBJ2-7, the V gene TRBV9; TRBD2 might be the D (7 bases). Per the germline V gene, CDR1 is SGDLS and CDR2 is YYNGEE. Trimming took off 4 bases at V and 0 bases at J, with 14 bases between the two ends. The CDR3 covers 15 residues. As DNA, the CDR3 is TGTGCCAGCAGCCCCACGGGGGGCTTCTCCTACGAGCAGTACTTC. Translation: CASSPTGGFSYEQYF.

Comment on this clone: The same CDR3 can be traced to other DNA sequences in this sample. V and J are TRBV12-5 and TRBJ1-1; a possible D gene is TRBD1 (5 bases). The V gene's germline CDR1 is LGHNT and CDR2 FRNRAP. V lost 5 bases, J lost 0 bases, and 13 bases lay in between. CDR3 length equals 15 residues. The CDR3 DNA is TGTGCTAGTGGTCTTCCCGGACAACTGAACACTGAAGCTTTCTTT. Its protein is CASGLPGQLNTEAFF. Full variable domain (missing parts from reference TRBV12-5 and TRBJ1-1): DARVTQTPRHKVTEMGQEVTMRCQPILGHNTVFWYRQTMMQGLELLAYFRNRAPLDDSGMPKDRFSAEMPDATLATLKIQPSEPRDSAVYFCASGLPGQLNTEAFFGQGTRLTVV.

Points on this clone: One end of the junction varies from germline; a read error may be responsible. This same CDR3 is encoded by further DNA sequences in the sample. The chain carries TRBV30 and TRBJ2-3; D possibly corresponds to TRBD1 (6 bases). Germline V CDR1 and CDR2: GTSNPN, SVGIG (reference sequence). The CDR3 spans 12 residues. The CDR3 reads CAWSGGRQPDYF. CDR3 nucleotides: TGCGCCTGGAGTGGGGGCCGGCAACCCGACTATTTT. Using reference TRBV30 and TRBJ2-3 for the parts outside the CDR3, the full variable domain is SQTIHQWPATLVQPVGSPLSLECTVEGTSNPNLYWYRQAAGRGLQLLFYSVGIGQISSEVPQNLSASRPQDRQFILSSKKLLLSDSGFYLCAWSGGRQPDYFGPGTRLTVL.

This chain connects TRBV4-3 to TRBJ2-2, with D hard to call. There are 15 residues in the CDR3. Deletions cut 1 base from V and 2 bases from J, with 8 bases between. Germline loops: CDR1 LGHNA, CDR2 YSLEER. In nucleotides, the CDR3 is TGCGCCAGCAGCCAAGGCCGGTTAAACACCGGGGAGCTGTTTTTT. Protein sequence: CASSQGRLNTGELFF.

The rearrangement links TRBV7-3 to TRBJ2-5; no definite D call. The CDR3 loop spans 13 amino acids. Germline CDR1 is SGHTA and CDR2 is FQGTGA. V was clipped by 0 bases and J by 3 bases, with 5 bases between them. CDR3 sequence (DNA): TGTGCCAGCAGCTTAACAGGAGAAGAGACCCAGTACTTC. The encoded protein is CASSLTGEETQYF.

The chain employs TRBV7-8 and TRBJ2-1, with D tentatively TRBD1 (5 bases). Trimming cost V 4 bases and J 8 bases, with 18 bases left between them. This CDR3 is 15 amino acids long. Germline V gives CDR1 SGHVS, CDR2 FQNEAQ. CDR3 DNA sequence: TGTGCCAGCAGCTCCCAGACAATAGGGGTCCATGAGCAGTTCTTC. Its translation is CASSSQTIGVHEQFF.

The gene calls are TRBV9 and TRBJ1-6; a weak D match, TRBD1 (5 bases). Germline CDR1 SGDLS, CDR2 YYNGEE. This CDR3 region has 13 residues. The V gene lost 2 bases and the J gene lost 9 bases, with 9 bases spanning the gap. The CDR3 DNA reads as TGTGCCAGCAGCGTGACAGAAACTTCACCCCTCCACTTT. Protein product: CASSVTETSPLHF. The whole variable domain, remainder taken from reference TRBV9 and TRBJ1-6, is DSGVTQTPKHLITATGQRVTLRCSPRSGDLSVYWYQQSLDQGLQFLIQYYNGEERAKGNILERFSAQQFPDLHSELNLSSLELGDSALYFCASSVTETSPLHFGNGTRLTVT.

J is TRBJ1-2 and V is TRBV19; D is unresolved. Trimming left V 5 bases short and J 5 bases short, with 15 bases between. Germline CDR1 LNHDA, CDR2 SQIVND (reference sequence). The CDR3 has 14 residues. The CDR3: CASSPLLTEYGYTF. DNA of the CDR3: TGTGCCAGTAGTCCTCTCCTGACGGAGTATGGCTACACCTTC.

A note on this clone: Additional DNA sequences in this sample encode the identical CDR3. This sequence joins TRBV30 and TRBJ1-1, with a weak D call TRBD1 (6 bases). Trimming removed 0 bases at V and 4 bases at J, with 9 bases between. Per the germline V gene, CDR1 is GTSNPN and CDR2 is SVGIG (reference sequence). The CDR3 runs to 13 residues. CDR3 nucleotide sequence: TGTGCCTGGAGTGTACTAGGGGGCACTGAAGCTTTCTTT. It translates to CAWSVLGGTEAFF.

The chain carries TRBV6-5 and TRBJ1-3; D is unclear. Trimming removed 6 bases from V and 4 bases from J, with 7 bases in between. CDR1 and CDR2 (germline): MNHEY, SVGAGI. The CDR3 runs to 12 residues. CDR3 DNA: TGTGCCAGCAGGCAGGCCGGAAACACCATATATTTT. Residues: CASRQAGNTIYF.

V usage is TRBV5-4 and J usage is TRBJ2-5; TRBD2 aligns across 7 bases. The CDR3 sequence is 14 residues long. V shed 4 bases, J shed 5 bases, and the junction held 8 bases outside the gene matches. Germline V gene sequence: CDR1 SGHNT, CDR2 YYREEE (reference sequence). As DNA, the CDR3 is TGTGCCAGCAGCACAACTAGCGACTCCGAGACCCAGTACTTC. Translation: CASSTTSDSETQYF. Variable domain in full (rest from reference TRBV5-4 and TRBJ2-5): ETGVTQSPTHLIKTRGQQVTLRCSSQSGHNTVSWYQQALGQGPQFIFQYYREEENGRGNFPPRFSGLQFPNYSSELNVNALELDDSALYLCASSTTSDSETQYFGPGTRLLVL.

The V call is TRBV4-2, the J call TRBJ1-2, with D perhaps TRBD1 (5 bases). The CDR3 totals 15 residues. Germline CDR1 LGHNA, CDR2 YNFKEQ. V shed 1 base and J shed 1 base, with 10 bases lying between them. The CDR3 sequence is CASSQVSGDNYGYTF. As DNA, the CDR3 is TGTGCCAGCAGCCAAGTGTCGGGGGATAACTATGGCTACACCTTC.

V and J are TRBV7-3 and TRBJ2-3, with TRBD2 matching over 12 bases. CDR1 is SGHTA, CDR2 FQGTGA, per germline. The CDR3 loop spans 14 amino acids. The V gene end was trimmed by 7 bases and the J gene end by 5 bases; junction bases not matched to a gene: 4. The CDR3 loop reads CASNLAGGVDTQYF. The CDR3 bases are TGTGCCAGCAACCTAGCGGGGGGGGTAGATACGCAGTATTTT. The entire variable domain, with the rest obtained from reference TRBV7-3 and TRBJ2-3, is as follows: GAGVSQTPSNKVTEKGKYVELRCDPISGHTALYWYRQSLGQGPEFLIYFQGTGAADDSGLPNDRFFAVRPEGSVSTLKIQRTERGDSAVYLCASNLAGGVDTQYFGPGTRLTVL.

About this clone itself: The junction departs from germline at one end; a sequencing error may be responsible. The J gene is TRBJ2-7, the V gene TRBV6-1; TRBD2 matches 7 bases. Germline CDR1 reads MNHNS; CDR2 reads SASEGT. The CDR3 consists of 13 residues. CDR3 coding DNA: TGTGCCAACAGTGAAGCGAAGGTGGGGACTAAGTACTTC. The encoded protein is CANSEAKVGTKYF.

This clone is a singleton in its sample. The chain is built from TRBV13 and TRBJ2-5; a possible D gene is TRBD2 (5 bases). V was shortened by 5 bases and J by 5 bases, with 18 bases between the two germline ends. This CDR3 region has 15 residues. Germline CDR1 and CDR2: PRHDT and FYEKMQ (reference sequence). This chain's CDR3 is CASSPTPGVTETQYF. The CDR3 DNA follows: TGTGCCAGCAGCCCGACCCCCGGGGTCACCGAGACCCAGTACTTC.

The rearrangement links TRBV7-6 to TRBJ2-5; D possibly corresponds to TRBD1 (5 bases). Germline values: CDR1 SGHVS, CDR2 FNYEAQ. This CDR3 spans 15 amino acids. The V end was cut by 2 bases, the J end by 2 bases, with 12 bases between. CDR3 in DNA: TGTGCCAGCAGCTTAACCCAGGGCCTTCAAGAGACCCAGTACTTC. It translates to CASSLTQGLQETQYF.

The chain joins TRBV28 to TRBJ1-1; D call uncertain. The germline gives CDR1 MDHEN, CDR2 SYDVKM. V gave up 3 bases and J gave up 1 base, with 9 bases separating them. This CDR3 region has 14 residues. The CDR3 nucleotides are TGTGCCAGCAGTTTTTCGGCGGAGAACACTGAAGCTTTCTTT. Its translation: CASSFSAENTEAFF.

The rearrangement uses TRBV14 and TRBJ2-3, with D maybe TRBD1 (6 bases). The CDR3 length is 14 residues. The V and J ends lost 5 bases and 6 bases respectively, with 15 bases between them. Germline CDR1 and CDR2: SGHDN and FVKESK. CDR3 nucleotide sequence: TGTGCCAGCAGCATAACAGGGTCGGTCGATACGCAGTATTTT. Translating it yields CASSITGSVDTQYF.

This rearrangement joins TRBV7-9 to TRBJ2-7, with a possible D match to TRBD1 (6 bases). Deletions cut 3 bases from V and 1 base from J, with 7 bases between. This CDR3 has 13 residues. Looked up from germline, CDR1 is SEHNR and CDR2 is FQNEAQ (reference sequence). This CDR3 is CASSLGASYEQYF. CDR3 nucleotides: TGTGCCAGCAGCTTGGGGGCTTCCTACGAGCAGTACTTC.

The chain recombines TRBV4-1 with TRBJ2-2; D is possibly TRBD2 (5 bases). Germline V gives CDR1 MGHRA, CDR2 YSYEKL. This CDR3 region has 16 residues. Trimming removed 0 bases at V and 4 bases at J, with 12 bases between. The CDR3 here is CASSQDPGFFTGELFF. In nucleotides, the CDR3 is TGCGCCAGCAGCCAAGACCCGGGGTTCTTCACCGGGGAGCTGTTTTTT.